Following are 14 T cell receptor beta chains from one sample sequenced in a study of chemoradiotherapy in HPV16-positive cancers. Produced via immunoSEQ multiplex PCR; TCRdb's table is partial and in-frame only. Among 15,000 or so clones, around 70% were seen once, and the ten largest hold roughly a fifth. This material was obtained from a patient who underwent chemoradiotherapy. The receptor source for this set is a human donor with HPV-associated anogenital cancer.

The rearrangement uses TRBV5-6 and TRBJ2-5; a possible D gene is TRBD1 (6 bases). Trimming pared 0 bases from V and 4 bases from J, leaving 7 bases between. CDR3 length: 13 amino acids. The germline CDR1 and CDR2 sequences are SGHDT and YYEEEE. The DNA for the CDR3 is TGTGCCAGCAGCTTGGACAGGGCAGAGACCCAGTACTTC. This sequence encodes CASSLDRAETQYF.

The chain is built from TRBV7-2 and TRBJ1-1, with a possible D match to TRBD1 (5 bases). V lost 5 bases and J lost 5, with 18 bases in between. Germline-derived CDR1 and CDR2 are SGHTA and FQGNSA. The CDR3 runs 15 residues. The chain's CDR3 is CASSPSPGLGTEAFF. The CDR3 region has the DNA TGTGCCAGCAGCCCTAGCCCAGGGTTGGGGACTGAAGCTTTCTTT.

This clone came up once. The rearrangement uses TRBV5-1 and TRBJ2-1, with TRBD2 matching over 16 bases. Germline V lookup: CDR1 SGHRS, CDR2 YFSETQ. V dropped 4 bases and J dropped 8; count of bases not matched to a gene: 3. CDR3 length: 15 amino acids. CDR3 region: CASSEGLAGGHEQFF. CDR3 nucleotide sequence: TGCGCCAGCAGCGAGGGACTAGCGGGGGGGCATGAGCAGTTCTTC.

DNA of the CDR3: TGTGCCAGCAGAGGGTGGGGGGCTCATGGCTACACCTTC. Translating gives CASRGWGAHGYTF. The chain joins TRBV5-6 to TRBJ1-2; possible D gene TRBD1, 6 bases. Per germline, CDR1 SGHDT and CDR2 YYEEEE. V was clipped by 5 bases and J by 6 bases, with 14 bases between them. This CDR3 region has 13 residues.

The V and J genes are TRBV7-9 and TRBJ2-6; a possible D gene is TRBD1 (5 bases). Germline assignment: CDR1 SEHNR and CDR2 FQNEAQ (reference sequence). This CDR3 contains 17 residues. Trimming took 2 bases from V and 0 from J, leaving 11 bases between them. CDR3 bases: TGTGCCAGCAGCTTACCAGGGAAAAGCTCTGGGGCCAACGTCCTGACTTTC. Translation: CASSLPGKSSGANVLTF.

This clone was seen once. The CDR3 is CASSFRGYSYNEQFF. The CDR3 DNA reads as TGTGCCAGCAGCTTTCGGGGTTACTCCTACAATGAGCAGTTCTTC. This chain links TRBV7-8 with TRBJ2-1, with D possibly being TRBD2 (5 bases). Germline values: CDR1 SGHVS, CDR2 FQNEAQ. This CDR3 is built from 15 residues. Trimming pared 3 bases from V and 0 bases from J, leaving 9 bases between.

The chain links TRBV19 to TRBJ2-1; the match to TRBD1 covers 12 bases. This CDR3 has 14 residues. The J segment lost 5 bases and the V segment lost 11 bases, leaving 7 bases of the junction unmatched. Germline V lookup: CDR1 LNHDA, CDR2 SQIVND (reference sequence). CDR3 region: CASWDRGLDNEQFF. CDR3 DNA: TGTGCCTCATGGGACAGGGGGCTCGACAATGAGCAGTTCTTC.

V is TRBV6-6 and J is TRBJ2-6, with unresolved D. V was clipped by 6 bases and J by 2 bases, with 11 bases between them. In germline, CDR1 is MNHNY, CDR2 SVGAGI (reference sequence). CDR3 size: 15 residues. CDR3 in amino acids: CASSQRSAGANVLTF. CDR3 DNA: TGTGCCAGCAGCCAAAGGTCGGCTGGGGCCAACGTCCTGACTTTC.

There are a few counts of this clone. The chain uses TRBV28 and TRBJ1-3, with unresolved D. Germline V gene sequence: CDR1 MDHEN, CDR2 SYDVKM. V was pared by 6 bases and J by 2 bases, with 11 bases between. The CDR3 sequence is 14 residues long. CDR3 DNA sequence: TGTGCCAGCAGCAGCACAGAGACTGGAAACACCATATATTTT. Protein sequence: CASSSTETGNTIYF.

CDR3 loop: CASSVGGAGDEQFF. CDR3 nucleotides: TGTGCCAGCAGCGTAGGCGGGGCCGGCGATGAGCAGTTCTTC. V is TRBV9 and J is TRBJ2-1; tentatively, D is TRBD2 (6 bases). V lost 0 bases, J lost 8 bases, and 12 bases lay in between. Germline V CDR1 and CDR2: SGDLS, YYNGEE. The CDR3 covers 14 residues.

This chain uses TRBV15 with TRBJ2-7; the match to TRBD1 covers 9 bases. The CDR3 is 16 residues long. Trimming removed 2 bases from V and 2 bases from J; junction bases left unmatched: 7. From germline, CDR1 is LNHNV and CDR2 YYDKDF (reference sequence). The CDR3 bases are TGTGCCACCAGCAGAAAACAGGGGGCGCGGACCTACGAGCAGTACTTC. Residues: CATSRKQGARTYEQYF.

The rearrangement uses TRBV7-6 and TRBJ2-2, with 12 bases lining up with TRBD1. V lost 6 bases, J lost 4 bases, and 3 bases stayed unmatched. The CDR3 has 15 amino acids. The germline V gene encodes CDR1 SGHVS and CDR2 FNYEAQ. The CDR3 DNA sequence: TGTGCCAGCAGGGCGGGACAGGGGGCCACCGGGGAGCTGTTTTTT. Amino acid sequence: CASRAGQGATGELFF.

The V gene is TRBV7-2, the J gene TRBJ2-2; a weak D match, TRBD1 (6 bases). This CDR3 is built from 14 residues. Germline CDR1 is SGHTA and CDR2 is FQGNSA. V gave up 5 bases and J gave up 2 bases, with 9 bases separating them. CDR3 DNA: TGTGCCAGCAGCAAGGGACACAACACCGGGGAGCTGTTTTTT. This sequence encodes CASSKGHNTGELFF. The entire variable domain, with the rest obtained from reference TRBV7-2 and TRBJ2-2, is as follows: GAGVSQSPSNKVTEKGKDVELRCDPISGHTALYWYRQSLGQGLEFLIYFQGNSAPDKSGLPSDRFSAERTGGSVSTLTIQRTQQEDSAVYLCASSKGHNTGELFFGEGSRLTVL.

This chain joins TRBV6-1 and TRBJ2-7; D may match TRBD1 or TRBD2 (5 bases each). V lost 8 bases and J lost 4, with 21 bases in between. The CDR3 contains 15 residues. Germline assignment: CDR1 MNHNS and CDR2 SASEGT. In DNA, the CDR3 is TGTGCCAGCCTGGCCCTGGCAGGGCCGGGGTACGAGCAGTACTTC. This codes for CASLALAGPGYEQYF.